The present entry profiles one TCR beta chain with its context. The data originate from a study of cytomegalovirus exposure and HLA in healthy donors. Primers included in the PCR were 60 Vbeta and 13 Jbeta primers. Using immunoSEQ multiplex PCR, the repertoire was profiled, and TCRdb retains in-frame clones only, with some absent. The table includes 80,000 to 130,000 clones, 65% to 75% detected once. The CDR3 is 15 residues long. V shed 4 bases, J shed 0 bases, and the junction held 3 bases outside the gene matches. Per the germline V gene, CDR1 is MNHEY and CDR2 is SMNVEV (reference sequence). The receptor was isolated from a woman between 18 and 29 years old in good health and CMV-seropositive. The material sequenced was PBMCs. V is TRBV27 and J is TRBJ1-1; 9 bases match TRBD1. CDR3 region: CASSWTGAMNTEAFF. CDR3 nucleotides: TGTGCCAGCAGTTGGACAGGGGCTATGAACACTGAAGCTTTCTTT.